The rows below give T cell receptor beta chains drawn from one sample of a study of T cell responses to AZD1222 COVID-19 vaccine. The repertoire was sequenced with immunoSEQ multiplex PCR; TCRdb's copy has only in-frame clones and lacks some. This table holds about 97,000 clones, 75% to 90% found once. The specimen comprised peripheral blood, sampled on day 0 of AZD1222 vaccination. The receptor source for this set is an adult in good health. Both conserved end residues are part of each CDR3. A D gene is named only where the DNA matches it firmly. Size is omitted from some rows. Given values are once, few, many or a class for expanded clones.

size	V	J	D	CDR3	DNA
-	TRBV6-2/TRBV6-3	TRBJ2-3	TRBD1	CASSYSRDRGTSTDTQYF	TGTGCCAGCAGTTACTCGAGGGACAGGGGAACCAGCACAGATACGCAGTATTTT
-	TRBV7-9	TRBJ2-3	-	CASSVDDTQYF	TGTGCCAGCAGTGTGGACGATACGCAGTATTTT
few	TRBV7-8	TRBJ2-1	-	CASSSALGYELFF	TGTGCCAGCAGCTCCGCCCTAGGGTACGAGTTGTTCTTC
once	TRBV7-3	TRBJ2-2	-	CASSLGRDGTGELFF	TGTGCCAGCAGCTTAGGCAGGGACGGGACCGGGGAGCTGTTTTTT
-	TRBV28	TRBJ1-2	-	CASSLSGQNYGYTF	TGTGCCAGCAGTTTGTCAGGGCAGAACTATGGCTACACCTTC
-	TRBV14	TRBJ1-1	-	CASSLYGTEAFF	TGTGCCAGCAGCCTCTATGGGACTGAAGCTTTCTTT
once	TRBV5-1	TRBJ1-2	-	CASSLYVGRAGSNYGYTF	TGCGCCAGCAGCTTGTACGTGGGGAGAGCCGGGAGCAACTATGGCTACACCTTC
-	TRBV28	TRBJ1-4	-	CASSARGRTREKLFF	TGTGCCAGCAGCGCAAGAGGTAGAACGAGGGAAAAACTGTTTTTT
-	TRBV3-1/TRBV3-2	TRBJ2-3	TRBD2	CASSQDTSLAGFTDTQYF	TGTGCCAGCAGCCAAGATACCTCGCTAGCGGGATTCACAGATACGCAGTATTTT
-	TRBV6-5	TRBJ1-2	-	CASKQGPLANYGYTF	TGTGCCAGCAAGCAGGGACCGCTGGCTAACTATGGCTACACCTTC
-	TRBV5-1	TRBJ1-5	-	CASSWDGNQPQHF	TGCGCAAGCAGTTGGGATGGCAATCAGCCCCAGCATTTT
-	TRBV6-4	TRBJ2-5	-	CASSGGDPAHQETQYF	TGTGCCAGCAGTGGGGGAGACCCTGCCCATCAAGAGACCCAGTACTTC
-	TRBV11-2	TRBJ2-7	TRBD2	CASSLGLATDEQYF	TGTGCCAGCAGCTTAGGACTAGCGACCGACGAGCAGTACTTC
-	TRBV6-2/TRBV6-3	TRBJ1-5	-	CASSYGQPNQPQHF	TGTGCCAGCAGTTACGGACAGCCCAATCAGCCCCAGCATTTT
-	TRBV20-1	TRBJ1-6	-	CSAAGQSPLHF	TGCAGTGCCGCGGGTCAGTCACCCCTCCACTTT
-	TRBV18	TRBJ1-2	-	CASSPRQIYGYTF	TGTGCCAGCTCACCGAGGCAGATCTATGGCTACACCTTC
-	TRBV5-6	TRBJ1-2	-	CASSFGAEYDYGYTF	TGTGCCAGCAGCTTTGGGGCAGAATATGACTATGGCTACACCTTC
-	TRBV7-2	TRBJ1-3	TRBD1	CASSSGGGNTIYF	TGTGCCAGCAGCTCAGGGGGCGGAAACACCATATATTTT
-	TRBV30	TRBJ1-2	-	CAWTCGTPLSRGGGYTF	TGTGCCTGGACCTGCGGGACACCTCTTTCTCGGGGGGGCGGCTACACCTTC
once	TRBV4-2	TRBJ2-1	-	CASSHSGGLHNEQFF	TGTGCCAGCAGCCATTCCGGGGGGCTACACAATGAGCAGTTCTTC
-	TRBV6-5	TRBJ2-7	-	CASGGGSYEQYF	TGTGCCAGCGGAGGAGGATCCTACGAGCAGTACTTC
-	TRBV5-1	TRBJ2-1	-	CASSSSSSYNEQFF	TGCGCCAGCAGCTCGTCGAGCTCCTACAATGAGCAGTTCTTC
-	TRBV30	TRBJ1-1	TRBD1	CAWSAAGTGSVNTEAFF	TGTGCCTGGAGTGCCGCCGGGACAGGGTCCGTGAACACTGAAGCTTTCTTT
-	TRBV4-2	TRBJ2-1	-	CASSYRGSSSNEQFF	TGTGCCAGCAGCTACCGTGGGAGCTCTAGCAATGAGCAGTTCTTC
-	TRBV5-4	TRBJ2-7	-	CASSRKSDSSYEQYF	TGTGCCAGCAGCCGCAAATCTGACAGCTCCTACGAGCAGTACTTC
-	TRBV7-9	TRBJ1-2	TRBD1	CASSIPSQGAQPYGYTF	TGTGCCAGCAGCATCCCGTCTCAGGGGGCACAGCCCTATGGCTACACCTTC
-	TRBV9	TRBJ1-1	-	CASSVGGDRTEAFF	TGTGCCAGCAGCGTAGGGGGGGATCGCACTGAAGCTTTCTTT
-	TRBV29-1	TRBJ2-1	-	CSSEGLLGVYNEQFF	TGCAGCTCCGAAGGCCTACTCGGCGTCTACAATGAGCAGTTCTTC
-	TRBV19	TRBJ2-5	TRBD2	CASSIDPRTSGIGAQYF	TGTGCCAGTAGTATAGACCCTCGGACTAGCGGTATTGGGGCCCAGTACTTC
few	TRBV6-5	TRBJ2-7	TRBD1	CASSYSYPTGVYEQYF	TGTGCCAGCAGTTACTCATATCCGACAGGGGTATACGAGCAGTACTTC
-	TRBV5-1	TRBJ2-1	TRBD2	CASSLGSSGGDNEQFF	TGCGCCAGCAGCTTGGGGTCTAGCGGGGGTGACAATGAGCAGTTCTTC
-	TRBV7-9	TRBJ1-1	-	CASSLVSTAEAFF	TGTGCCAGCAGCTTAGTATCGACGGCTGAAGCTTTCTTT
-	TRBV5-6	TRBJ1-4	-	CASTLSGAEAEREKLFF	TGTGCCAGCACCCTCTCGGGGGCGGAGGCTGAGCGAGAAAAACTGTTTTTT